Many counts were recorded for the clone carrying this TCR beta chain. Each donor who had ophthalmopathy showed moderate-to-severe activity, a CAS of ≥3, a NOSPECS of ≥4, and a duration under 3 months. The data were obtained in a study of Graves' ophthalmopathy and Graves' hyperthyroidism. Study-level background: Ahead of any treatment, peripheral blood was obtained at the initial diagnosis.

The CDR3 spans 14 residues. Trimming cost V 4 bases and J 4 bases; bases outside gene matches: 5. The V gene's germline CDR1 is SGHTS and CDR2 YDEGEE. The TCR beta CDR3 regions underwent amplification from RNA transcripts. An initial RT-PCR round employing HTBI primers preceded a second-round multiplex PCR. TCRdb reprocessed the multiplex PCR reads via MiXCR and lists one record per CDR3 protein. The table records approximately 640,000 distinct CDR3 sequences, about 38% of them present only once. The source is an adult man with Graves' ophthalmopathy. Sequenced material: peripheral blood. V is TRBV5-8 and J is TRBJ1-2, with 9 nucleotides matching TRBD1. CDR3 sequence (DNA): TGTGCCAGCAGCCCGGGACAGGGCCGCTATGGCTACACCTTC. Amino acid sequence: CASSPGQGRYGYTF. Looking up the rest from reference TRBV5-8 and TRBJ1-2 gives the full variable domain: EAGVTQSPTHLIKTRGQQATLRCSPISGHTSVYWYQQALGLGLQFLLWYDEGEERNRGNFPPRFSGRQFPNYSSELNVNALELEDSALYLCASSPGQGRYGYTFGSGTRLTVV.